Here is one T cell receptor (beta chain) with its context. This clonotype was found many times. Its antigen target is currently unknown. Per-base qualities were not stored, and no clone one base away is much larger. The germline V gene sets CDR1 to MGHDK and CDR2 to SYGVNS. The CDR3 has 17 amino acids, counting the end cysteine and phenylalanine. CDR3 DNA only is kept here, 51 bases in frame from base 1. Trimming leaves V shorter by 8 bases and J shorter by 3 bases, with the junction holding 14 bases beyond the gene matches. This entry comes from a study of Graves' ophthalmopathy and Graves' hyperthyroidism (dated 2018 in TCRdb). Study-level background: Peripheral blood was collected at initial diagnosis, before any treatment. The study used signatures of the TCR beta repertoire to tell Graves' ophthalmopathy apart from Graves' hyperthyroidism and to predict which patients would progress to ophthalmopathy. In total, 135 blood samples were TCR-sequenced: 40 to 45 ophthalmopathy, some 72 hyperthyroidism and roughly 17 hyperthyroidism-to-ophthalmopathy patients. A discovery set of 90 to 100 patients (43 ophthalmopathy, 55 to 65 stable hyperthyroidism) was enrolled to explore V-J signatures distinguishing ophthalmopathy from hyperthyroidism. The independent validation cohort included 18 to 20 hyperthyroidism patients plus 17 patients who later progressed from hyperthyroidism to ophthalmopathy. T-cell repertoires of thyroid tissue and blood were compared in 5 or 6 hyperthyroidism patients. Following sampling, methimazole starting at 30 mg daily was administered to hyperthyroidism patients, and high-dose intravenous methylprednisolone was administered to ophthalmopathy patients.

TCR beta CDR3 regions were amplified from RNA transcripts for repertoire sequencing. A first-round RT-PCR used HTBI primers with the Qiagen OneStep RT-PCR kit, followed by a second-round multiplex PCR, size selection and purification. Libraries were sequenced paired-end with 100 bp reads on an Illumina HiSeq2000. The authors' analysis ran thus. SOAPnuke was used for read processing, and reads with adapters, uncalled bases, a mean Phred below 15, or no exact constant-primer or identifier match were discarded. COPE v1.2.5 was used to merge high-quality paired reads. Each unique nucleotide sequence was treated as a clonotype, and MiTCR v1.1 was used to align the clonotypes to the IMGT TRB V, D and J references. The analysis was limited to V-J combinations with a frequency above 0.0001, which together covered roughly 99% of the repertoires. For each V-J combination, a TCR clonal expansion and chaos score was defined as F50 clonal expansion divided by the chaos observed in the TCRdist matrix. Welch's t-statistics and random forest were used to narrow the features down to more than 10 V-J combinations, which were then fed into a naive Bayes classifier. The Morisita-Horn index was used to measure how similar the thyroid and blood repertoires were. TCRdb reanalyzed the raw reads on its own, using fastp at Q25 for trimming and MiXCR for clone calling, and kept in-frame beta chains. Under each unique CDR3 protein, matching rows form one entry showing the most common genes and DNA. TCRdb, not the authors, supplied the V and J calls. The sample contains about 740,000 distinct CDR3 sequences, about 44% of them found a single time. The ten top clones hold 40% to 45% of the sample.

Patients with ophthalmopathy had moderately to severely active disease, with a Clinical Activity Score of 3 or more, a NOSPECS grade of 4 or more, and a disease duration of less than 3 months. Anyone with other autoimmune diseases, uncontrolled infections, pregnancy or lactation was excluded from the study. Diagnosis was based on clinical symptoms, serum thyroxine, TRAb, thyroid ultrasound and orbital computed tomography. Using Ficoll-Paque density gradient centrifugation, PBMCs were isolated from about 9.4 ml of fresh peripheral blood. Total RNA was extracted using Trizol reagent, and RNA quality was checked on an Agilent 2100 Bioanalyzer. Study-wide findings and limitations: In validation, the model predicted ophthalmopathy progression with about 71% sensitivity and roughly 78% specificity; around twelve predicted patients were CT-confirmed with GO in a median of around 6.5 months. Sample size was not predetermined statistically, and investigators were not blinded to group allocation. Most of the expanded thyroid clonotypes with a frequency above 0.001 were also detected in blood, and it was suggested that the thyroid immune response may be reflected by blood repertoires. Ophthalmopathy was separated from stable hyperthyroidism by the 13-signature model with about 89% sensitivity and less than 82% specificity in cross-validation and with 80%/75% in the test set.

Sequencing used peripheral blood. The sequence joins TRBV25-1 to TRBJ2-5; 11 bases in between match TRBD2. The TCR was taken from an adult man with Graves' ophthalmopathy. The DNA sequence is TGTGCCAGCGCGATGTTAGCGGGAGGGATAGGAAAAGAGACCCAGTACTTC. This gives the protein CASAMLAGGIGKETQYF.